The rows below give T cell receptor beta chains drawn from one sample of a study of read filtering for tumor transcriptome and immune sequencing. TCRdb processed the reads anew with MiXCR; each CDR3 protein has one entry. The data show 93,000 or so distinct CDR3 sequences, about a fifth seen once. Sequenced: a population of CD138-negative cells sorted from bone marrow. These receptors were taken from a donor at least 40 years old with multiple myeloma. Both conserved end residues are part of each CDR3. D genes are given only for firm matches. Clone sizes are given selectively: once, few, many, or a class where the clone is expanded.

size	V	length	D	J	CDR3	DNA
many	TRBV28	14	TRBD1	TRBJ2-2	CASFGDRRTGELFF	TGTGCCAGCTTCGGGGACAGAAGGACCGGGGAGCTGTTTTTT
many	TRBV2	16	TRBD2	TRBJ2-3	CASTFGRTSGSDTQYF	TGTGCCAGCACCTTCGGAAGGACTAGCGGTTCAGATACGCAGTATTTT
many	TRBV28	13	NA	TRBJ1-1	CASSLTENTEAFF	TGTGCCAGCAGTTTGACGGAGAACACTGAAGCTTTCTTT
many	TRBV4-2	17	NA	TRBJ2-4	CASSQDSAGGSKNIQYF	TGTGCCAGCAGCCAAGATAGTGCGGGCGGCTCCAAAAACATTCAGTACTTC
many	TRBV6-2/TRBV6-3	12	NA	TRBJ1-5	CASKKLGQPQHF	TGTGCCAGCAAGAAACTAGGTCAGCCCCAGCATTTT
NA	TRBV28	14	NA	TRBJ2-4	CASSFVADKNIQYF	TGTGCCAGCAGTTTCGTGGCCGACAAAAACATTCAGTACTTC
NA	TRBV7-9	14	NA	TRBJ2-4	CASSLGPGLNIQYF	TGTGCCAGCAGCTTAGGCCCAGGGCTGAACATTCAGTACTTC
NA	TRBV3-1	15	NA	TRBJ2-7	CASSQQPQGSYEQYF	TGTGCCAGCAGCCAACAGCCGCAGGGCTCCTACGAGCAGTACTTC
many	TRBV5-1	14	TRBD1	TRBJ2-7	CASSLGTGGDEQYF	TGCGCCAGCAGCTTGGGGACAGGGGGCGACGAGCAGTACTTC
NA	TRBV9	13	NA	TRBJ2-3	CASSVANTDTQYF	TGTGCCAGCAGCGTAGCTAACACAGATACGCAGTATTTT
many	TRBV11-2	14	NA	TRBJ1-5	CASSLTSPNQPQHF	TGTGCCAGCAGCCTTACCAGTCCCAATCAGCCCCAGCATTTT
many	TRBV5-4	18	TRBD1	TRBJ2-1	CASSGFPGQKFSYNEQFF	TGTGCCAGCAGCGGATTTCCGGGACAGAAATTCTCCTACAATGAGCAGTTCTTC
NA	TRBV5-1	16	NA	TRBJ1-5	CASSLGTDFGNQPQHF	TGCGCCAGCAGCTTAGGGACCGATTTTGGCAATCAGCCCCAGCATTTT
many	TRBV7-9	15	TRBD2	TRBJ2-1	CASSHTSGGADEQFF	TGTGCCAGCAGCCATACTAGCGGGGGGGCGGATGAGCAGTTCTTC
NA	TRBV20-1	14	NA	TRBJ1-1	CSARVGPRNTEAFF	TGCAGTGCTAGAGTCGGACCAAGGAACACTGAAGCTTTCTTT
many	TRBV27	14	TRBD1	TRBJ1-4	CASSSGQGVGKLFF	TGTGCCAGCAGTTCGGGACAGGGGGTTGGAAAACTGTTTTTT
many	TRBV18	13	NA	TRBJ2-1	CASSPPSDGLQFF	TGTGCCAGCTCACCACCGTCGGACGGACTGCAGTTCTTC
many	TRBV12-3/TRBV12-4	13	NA	TRBJ1-1	CASNSGGRTEAFF	TGTGCCAGCAACTCGGGGGGGCGGACTGAAGCTTTCTTT
many	TRBV24-1	13	NA	TRBJ2-7	CATSKRSSYEQYF	TGTGCCACCAGTAAGAGGAGCTCCTACGAGCAGTACTTC
many	TRBV4-2	15	TRBD2	TRBJ2-7	CASSQYGTSGYEQYF	TGTGCCAGCAGCCAATATGGGACTAGCGGTTACGAGCAGTACTTC
many	TRBV14	13	NA	TRBJ2-1	CASSQESTIGQFF	TGTGCCAGCAGCCAAGAGAGTACGATAGGGCAGTTCTTC
many	TRBV2	14	TRBD1	TRBJ1-1	CASSQNQGVTKAFF	TGTGCCAGCAGTCAGAATCAGGGGGTCACGAAGGCTTTCTTT